The next 10 T cell receptor beta chains were all read from a single sample in a study of T cells in localized non-small cell lung cancer. Profiled with immunoSEQ multiplex PCR; TCRdb holds only in-frame clones, not every one. Here the sample spans 1,000 or so clones, 20% to 30% being singletons. The sample in question was lung tumor tissue, obtained before any cancer treatment. These receptors came from a male donor aged 60 or over with stage II lung adenocarcinoma.

The chain joins TRBV25-1 to TRBJ2-2; no clear D gene. Germline V CDR1 and CDR2: MGHDK, SYGVNS. The CDR3 length is 15 residues. V was pared by 2 bases and J by 1 base, with 8 bases between. The CDR3 DNA sequence: TGTGCCAGCAGTGAACGGGTAGAGAACACCGGGGAGCTGTTTTTT. The encoded protein is CASSERVENTGELFF.

V is TRBV28 and J is TRBJ2-3; possible D gene TRBD1, 6 bases. The V end was cut by 1 base, the J end by 2 bases, with 13 bases between. In germline, CDR1 is MDHEN, CDR2 SYDVKM. The CDR3 consists of 16 residues. The CDR3 nucleotides are TGTGCCAGCAGTTTATTTGAGGACAGCAACACAGATACGCAGTATTTT. Protein: CASSLFEDSNTDTQYF. Together with reference TRBV28 and TRBJ2-3, the CDR3 gives the full variable domain: DVKVTQSSRYLVKRTGEKVFLECVQDMDHENMFWYRQDPGLGLRLIYFSYDVKMKEKGDIPEGYSVSREKKERFSLILESASTNQTSMYLCASSLFEDSNTDTQYFGPGTRLTVL.

The chain is built from TRBV11-3 and TRBJ2-7; D gene unclear. This CDR3 region has 14 residues. The germline V and J ends were trimmed by 1 base and 4 bases, with 11 bases remaining between them. Germline V gene lookup returns CDR1 SGHNT and CDR2 YENEEA. The CDR3: CASSLGVVGYEQYF. CDR3 bases: TGTGCCAGCAGCTTAGGTGTGGTAGGGTACGAGCAGTACTTC.

This clone turned up a few times. The CDR3 protein is CASSLGEYGPTDTQYF. CDR3 in DNA: TGTGCCAGCAGCTTAGGGGAATACGGTCCCACAGATACGCAGTATTTT. The chain has TRBV11-3 and TRBJ2-3; D is ambiguous. This CDR3 spans 16 amino acids. Germline V CDR1 and CDR2: SGHNT, YENEEA. V gave up 1 base and J gave up 2 bases, with 13 bases separating them.

The gene calls are TRBV5-1 and TRBJ1-1, with D possibly matching TRBD1 (6 bases). This CDR3 is built from 15 residues. The V and J ends lost 0 bases and 6 bases respectively, with 15 bases between them. Germline lookup yields CDR1 SGHRS and CDR2 YFSETQ. CDR3 sequence (DNA): TGCGCCAGCAGCTTGGTGGGATACAGGGACGCTGAAGCTTTCTTT. This encodes CASSLVGYRDAEAFF.

This clone was found a few times. The gene calls are TRBV11-3 and TRBJ2-1; 12 bases map to TRBD2. The V and J ends lost 8 bases and 2 bases, in that order; junction bases with no gene match: 10. Germline CDR1 and CDR2: SGHNT and YENEEA. This CDR3 comprises 17 residues. The CDR3 spells CASLAGGPHQAYNEQFF. In nucleotides, the CDR3 is TGTGCCAGCCTAGCGGGAGGGCCTCACCAGGCCTACAATGAGCAGTTCTTC.

This rearrangement joins TRBV29-1 to TRBJ2-3; tentatively, D is TRBD1 (6 bases). Looked up from germline, CDR1 is SQVTM and CDR2 is ANQGSEA. The length of the CDR3 is 13 residues. Trimming left V 7 bases short and J 2 bases short, with 13 bases between. In nucleotides, the CDR3 is TGCAGCGCTTTCGGACAGTTCACAGATACGCAGTATTTT. Translating gives CSAFGQFTDTQYF.

This clone is categorized as medium-sized. V is TRBV11-3 and J is TRBJ1-3, with D perhaps TRBD1 (5 bases). The CDR3 length is 19 residues. Trimming stripped 0 bases from V and 0 bases from J, with 18 bases between. The V gene's germline CDR1 is SGHNT and CDR2 YENEEA. CDR3 residues: CASSLDFAWRQNSGNTIYF. The CDR3, as DNA: TGTGCCAGCAGCTTAGATTTCGCATGGAGACAGAACTCTGGAAACACCATATATTTT.

J is TRBJ1-1 and V is TRBV12-5; the match to TRBD1 covers 8 bases. J lost 0 bases, V lost 4 bases, and 4 bases had no gene match. Germline V gene sequence: CDR1 LGHNT, CDR2 FRNRAP. The CDR3 has 15 residues. The CDR3 region is CASGWGRGLNTEAFF. Here the CDR3 DNA reads TGTGCTAGTGGTTGGGGCAGGGGGCTGAACACTGAAGCTTTCTTT.

This clone was observed a handful of times. This CDR3 is CASTEGRWTEAFF. In nucleotides, the CDR3 is TGTGCCAGCACCGAGGGGCGGTGGACTGAAGCTTTCTTT. This sequence joins TRBV6-8 and TRBJ1-1, with D tentatively TRBD1 (5 bases). V lost 7 bases to trimming and J lost 5 bases, with 14 bases between them. The germline gives CDR1 MNHGY, CDR2 SAAAGT. The CDR3 totals 13 residues.